This is a list of T cell receptor beta chains from one sample in a study of tumor-infiltrating lymphocytes in primary liver carcinoma. A single record per CDR3 protein comes from TCRdb applying MiXCR to the multiplex PCR reads. The sample consists of approximately 320,000 distinct CDR3 sequences, around three fifths of them appearing once. The sequencing input was peripheral blood. The origin of the receptors is a woman in her 30s with primary liver carcinoma and hepatitis B virus infection. Both conserved end residues are part of each CDR3. A D gene is named only where the DNA matches it firmly. Expanded clones get a size class; other rows say once, few or many, or leave the size out.

once TRBJ2-3 TRBD1 TRBV20-1 TGCAGGGTGGGATCTCACCGGGACAGGGGCACAGATACGCAGTATTTT CRVGSHRDRGTDTQYF
many TRBJ1-3 NA TRBV29-1 TGCAGCGTTGAAGAGTATCAGGGAGCCTCGGCTTATTTT CSVEEYQGASAYF
many TRBJ2-7 NA TRBV6-5 TGTGCCAGCAGTGGCGGAACCTACGAGCAGTACTTC CASSGGTYEQYF
many TRBJ2-2 NA TRBV11-1 TGTGCCAGCAGCCCTCGTGACGGGAACACCGGGGAGCTGTTTTTT CASSPRDGNTGELFF
NA TRBJ2-3 NA TRBV11-3 TGTGCCAACAGACCTCGTGACGGTTATAGCACAGATACGCAGTATTTT CANRPRDGYSTDTQYF
once TRBJ2-5 TRBD2 TRBV29-1 TGCAGCATATTGACTAGCGGGAGGAAAGAGACCCAGTACTTC CSILTSGRKETQYF
NA TRBJ2-7 NA TRBV9 TGTGCCAGCAGCCCGCGTTCGGGGAGCTCCTACGAGCAGTACTTC CASSPRSGSSYEQYF
NA TRBJ1-6 NA TRBV12-3/TRBV12-4 TGTGCCAGCAGGACCGGGACTTCGGGCGGAACCCTCCACTTT CASRTGTSGGTLHF
few TRBJ2-5 TRBD2 TRBV6-5 TGTGCCAGCAGTTACTCGATAAGCGGGAGGCCGGAGACCCAGTACTTC CASSYSISGRPETQYF
NA TRBJ2-3 NA TRBV28 TGTGCCAGCAGTCACGACCTAGGGGTTCTACGCACAGATACGCAGTATTTT CASSHDLGVLRTDTQYF
many TRBJ2-3 NA TRBV30 TGTGCCTGGAGTGTACGGTGGGGTAGAGCTAGCACAGATACGCAGTATTTT CAWSVRWGRASTDTQYF
many TRBJ2-5 NA TRBV11-2 TGTGCCAGCAGCTTAGGAGAGGCCAGTGGGGCCCAGTACTTC CASSLGEASGAQYF
NA TRBJ2-7 TRBD1 TRBV12-3/TRBV12-4 TGTGACAGCAGTGCGGGACAGGTCGTATCCTACGAACAGTACTTC CDSSAGQVVSYEQYF
NA TRBJ1-5 NA TRBV12-3/TRBV12-4 TGTGCCAACAGCCTCATAGGACCGAATAGCAATCAGCCCCAGCATTTT CANSLIGPNSNQPQHF
once TRBJ2-5 TRBD2 TRBV5-1 TGCGCCAGCAGCTTGGAGGCCAGCGGGAGAATGGAGGGAGAGAACCAGTACTTC CASSLEASGRMEGENQYF
NA TRBJ1-2 NA TRBV11-2 TGTGTTAGCAGCTCACAAACGGACAGCCGTGGAGGCTACATCTTC CVSSSQTDSRGGYIF
NA TRBJ2-1 TRBD2 TRBV28 TGTGCAAGCAGTTCCAATAAACTAGCGAGAGTGGACAATGAGCAGTTCTTC CASSSNKLARVDNEQFF
many TRBJ2-1 TRBD1 TRBV29-1 TGCAGCGTGGGGGGTGGGCAGGGGGCATTAAATGAGCAGTTCTTC CSVGGGQGALNEQFF
NA TRBJ2-7 TRBD1 TRBV12-3/TRBV12-4 TGTGCGAGAAGGAGTAACAGGGCGGGACAGGGAGAGCAGTACTTC CARRSNRAGQGEQYF
many TRBJ2-5 NA TRBV4-1 TGCGCCAGCAGCCAAGGAATCCAAGAGACCCAGTACTTC CASSQGIQETQYF
NA TRBJ2-5 NA TRBV29-1 TGCAGCGTTGGGTCAGGGGAGAACCAGTACTTC CSVGSGENQYF
many TRBJ2-4 NA TRBV12-3/TRBV12-4 TGTGCCAGCAGTTTTGGGTACATTCAGTACTTC CASSFGYIQYF
NA TRBJ2-1 TRBD2 TRBV6-6 TGTGCCAGCAGTTACCCCGCGGGAGCAACAAATGAGCACTTCTTC CASSYPAGATNEHFF
NA TRBJ1-1 TRBD1 TRBV4-1 TGCGCCAGCAGCCAAGACCACAGGGGTGCTCGGAACACTGAAGCTTTCTTT CASSQDHRGARNTEAFF